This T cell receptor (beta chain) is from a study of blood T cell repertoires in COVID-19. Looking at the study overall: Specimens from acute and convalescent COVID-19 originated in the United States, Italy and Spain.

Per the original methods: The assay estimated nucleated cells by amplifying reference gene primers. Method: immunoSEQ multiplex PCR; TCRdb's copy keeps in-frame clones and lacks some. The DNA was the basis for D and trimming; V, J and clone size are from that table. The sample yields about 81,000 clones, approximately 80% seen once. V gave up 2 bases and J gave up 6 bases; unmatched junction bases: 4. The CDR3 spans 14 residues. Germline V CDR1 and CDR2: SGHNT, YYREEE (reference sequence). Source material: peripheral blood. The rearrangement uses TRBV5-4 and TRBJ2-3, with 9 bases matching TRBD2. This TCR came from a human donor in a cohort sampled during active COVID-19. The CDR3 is CASSLAGGSDTQYF. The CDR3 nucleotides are TGTGCCAGCAGCTTAGCGGGGGGTTCTGATACGCAGTATTTT.